Listed here is a single T cell receptor (beta chain). Its specificity is unknown. Each donor was healthy, and each was a bone marrow donor. Per germline, CDR1 MNHEY and CDR2 SMNVEV (reference sequence). V lost 4 bases and J lost 4, with 11 bases in between. CDR3 length equals 14 residues. This PCR relied on a set of 60 Vbeta primers and 13 Jbeta primers. The repertoire was sequenced with immunoSEQ multiplex PCR; TCRdb's copy has only in-frame clones and lacks some. The table has 150,000 or so clones, approximately 81% seen once; the top ten hold around 2.4%. The sample is drawn from a study of cytomegalovirus exposure and HLA in healthy donors. General study points: Associated with cytomegalovirus, according to the listing, were around 160 TCR beta chains. Judged likely to be a sequencing artifact was a cluster of highly shared sequence variants. Donors belonging to an Asian-associated ancestry cluster reportedly showed fewer N-insertions in productive TCRs than the roughly 680-donor mean, according to what a later analysis found.

Sequenced material: PBMCs. J is TRBJ1-5 and V is TRBV27; no clear D gene. The TCR originated in a female donor in good health and CMV-seronegative. The CDR3 spells CASSWAGINQPQHF. As DNA, the CDR3 is TGTGCCAGCAGTTGGGCAGGCATAAATCAGCCCCAGCATTTT.